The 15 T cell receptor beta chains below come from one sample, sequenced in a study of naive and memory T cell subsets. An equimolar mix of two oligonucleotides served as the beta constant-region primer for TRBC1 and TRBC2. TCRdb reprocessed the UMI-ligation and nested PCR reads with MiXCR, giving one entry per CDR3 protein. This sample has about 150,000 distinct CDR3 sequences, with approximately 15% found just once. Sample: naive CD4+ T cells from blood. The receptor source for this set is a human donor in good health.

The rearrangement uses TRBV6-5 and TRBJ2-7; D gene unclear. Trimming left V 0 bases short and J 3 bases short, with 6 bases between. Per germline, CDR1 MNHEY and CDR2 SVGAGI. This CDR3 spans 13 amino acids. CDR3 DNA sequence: TGTGCCAGCAGTTACTCGTACGGCTACGAGCAGTACTTC. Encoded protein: CASSYSYGYEQYF.

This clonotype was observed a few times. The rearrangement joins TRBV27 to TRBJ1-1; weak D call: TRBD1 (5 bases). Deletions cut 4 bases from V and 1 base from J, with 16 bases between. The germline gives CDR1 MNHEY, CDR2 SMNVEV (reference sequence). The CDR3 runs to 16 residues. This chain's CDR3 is CASSWGLGRENTEAFF. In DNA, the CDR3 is TGTGCCAGCAGTTGGGGTCTGGGCAGGGAGAACACTGAAGCTTTCTTT.

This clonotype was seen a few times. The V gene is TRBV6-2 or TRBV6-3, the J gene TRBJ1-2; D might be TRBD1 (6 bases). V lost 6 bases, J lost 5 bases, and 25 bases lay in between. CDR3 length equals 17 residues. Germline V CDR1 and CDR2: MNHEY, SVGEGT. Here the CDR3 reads CASSRSPGVSEGYGYTF. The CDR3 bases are TGTGCCAGCAGCCGATCGCCAGGGGTCTCCGAAGGGTATGGCTACACCTTC.

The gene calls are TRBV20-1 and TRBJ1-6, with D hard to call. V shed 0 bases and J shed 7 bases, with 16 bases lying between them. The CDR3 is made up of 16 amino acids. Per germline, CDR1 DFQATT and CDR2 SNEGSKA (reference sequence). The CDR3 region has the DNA TGCAGTGCTAGAGACACTCGGGTATTAGTAAATTCACCCCTCCACTTT. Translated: CSARDTRVLVNSPLHF.

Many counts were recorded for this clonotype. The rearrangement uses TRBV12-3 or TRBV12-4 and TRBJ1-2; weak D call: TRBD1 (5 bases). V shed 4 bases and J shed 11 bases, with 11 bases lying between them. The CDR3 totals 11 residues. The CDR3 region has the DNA TGTGCCAGCAGTTCCAGGGTATCGTACACCTTC. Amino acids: CASSSRVSYTF.

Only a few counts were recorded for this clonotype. This chain's CDR3 is CASSTGDPANYGYTF. For the CDR3, the DNA is TGTGCCAGCAGTACCGGGGACCCGGCTAACTATGGCTACACCTTC. The rearrangement uses TRBV2 and TRBJ1-2; weak D call: TRBD1 (5 bases). CDR1 and CDR2 (germline): SNHLY, FYNNEI. With 5 bases removed from V and 0 bases from J, the gap between germline ends came to 13 bases. CDR3 length: 15 amino acids.

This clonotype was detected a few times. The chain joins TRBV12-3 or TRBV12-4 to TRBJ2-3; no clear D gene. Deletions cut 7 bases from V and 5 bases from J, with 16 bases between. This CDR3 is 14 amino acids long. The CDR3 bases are TGTGCCAGCAATCCCGGAGCCTGGATAGATACGCAGTATTTT. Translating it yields CASNPGAWIDTQYF.

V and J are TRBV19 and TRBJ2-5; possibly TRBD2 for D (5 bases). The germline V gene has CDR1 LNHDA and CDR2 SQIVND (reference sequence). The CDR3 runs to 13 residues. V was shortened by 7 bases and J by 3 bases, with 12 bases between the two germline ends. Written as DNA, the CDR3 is TGTGCCAGTACCACCGGGCGGGAAGAGACCCAGTACTTC. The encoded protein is CASTTGREETQYF.

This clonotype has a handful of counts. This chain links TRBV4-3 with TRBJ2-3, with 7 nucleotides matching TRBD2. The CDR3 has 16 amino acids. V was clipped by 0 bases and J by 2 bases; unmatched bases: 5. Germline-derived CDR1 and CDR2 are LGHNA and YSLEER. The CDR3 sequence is CASSQEGAGNTDTQYF. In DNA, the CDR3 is TGCGCCAGCAGCCAAGAAGGAGCGGGAAACACAGATACGCAGTATTTT.

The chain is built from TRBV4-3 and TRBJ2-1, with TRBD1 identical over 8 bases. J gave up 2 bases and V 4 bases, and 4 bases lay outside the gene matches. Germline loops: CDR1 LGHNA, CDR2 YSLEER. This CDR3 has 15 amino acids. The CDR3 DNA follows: TGCGCCAGCAGCCCCGACAGGGGTCCCTACAATGAGCAGTTCTTC. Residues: CASSPDRGPYNEQFF.

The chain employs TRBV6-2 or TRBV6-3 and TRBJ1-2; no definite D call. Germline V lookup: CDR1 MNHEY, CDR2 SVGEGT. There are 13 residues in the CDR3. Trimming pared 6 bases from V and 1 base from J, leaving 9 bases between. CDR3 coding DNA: TGTGCCAGCAGACCGAGGATTAACTATGGCTACACCTTC. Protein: CASRPRINYGYTF.

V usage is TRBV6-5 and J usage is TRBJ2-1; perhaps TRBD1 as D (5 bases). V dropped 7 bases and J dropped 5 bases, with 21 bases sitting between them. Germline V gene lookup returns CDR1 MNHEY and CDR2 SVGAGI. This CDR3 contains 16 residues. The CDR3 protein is CASNSLVRAYHNEQFF. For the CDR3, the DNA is TGTGCCAGCAATTCCCTCGTCAGGGCCTACCACAATGAGCAGTTCTTC.

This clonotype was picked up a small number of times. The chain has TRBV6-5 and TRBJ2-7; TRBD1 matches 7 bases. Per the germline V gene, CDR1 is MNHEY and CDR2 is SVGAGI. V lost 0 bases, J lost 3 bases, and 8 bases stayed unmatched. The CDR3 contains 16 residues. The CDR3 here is CASSYSRGQGNYEQYF. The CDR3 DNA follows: TGTGCCAGCAGTTACTCGAGGGGGCAGGGGAACTACGAGCAGTACTTC.

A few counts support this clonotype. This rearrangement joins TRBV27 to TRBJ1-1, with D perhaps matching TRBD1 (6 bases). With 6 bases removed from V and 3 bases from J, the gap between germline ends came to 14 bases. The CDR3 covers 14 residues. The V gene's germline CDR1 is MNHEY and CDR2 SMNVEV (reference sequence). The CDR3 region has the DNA TGTGCCAGCAGAGAGGGGGGTGGGGACACTGAAGCTTTCTTT. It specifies CASREGGGDTEAFF.

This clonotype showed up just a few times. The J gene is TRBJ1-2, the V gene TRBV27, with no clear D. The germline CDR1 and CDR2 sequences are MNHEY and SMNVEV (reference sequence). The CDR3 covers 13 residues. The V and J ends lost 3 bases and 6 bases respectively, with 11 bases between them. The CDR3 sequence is CASSFWADDGYTF. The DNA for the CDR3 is TGTGCCAGCAGTTTCTGGGCTGACGATGGCTACACCTTC.